Below, 10 T cell receptor beta chains from the same sample are listed, as sequenced in a study of cytomegalovirus exposure and HLA in healthy donors. Sequencing was performed with immunoSEQ multiplex PCR; in TCRdb, only in-frame clones are kept and a portion is missing. The sample consists of some 120,000 clones, approximately 90% of them appearing once. The specimen was PBMCs. These receptor sequences come from a woman aged 18-35 years in good health and CMV-seronegative.

As to this clone: Within the sample, other DNA sequences also encode this same CDR3. V usage is TRBV7-9 and J usage is TRBJ1-2; 11 positions agree with TRBD1. The length of the CDR3 is 15 residues. Trimming at V came to 5 bases and at J to 2 bases, leaving 4 bases not matched to a gene. Germline loops: CDR1 SEHNR, CDR2 FQNEAQ (reference sequence). The CDR3 bases are TGTGCCAGCAGCCCGGGGACAGGGGGGAACTATGGCTACACCTTC. This sequence encodes CASSPGTGGNYGYTF.

CDR3 in DNA: TGTGCCAGCAGTTTATCTGGGCAGCCGGAGCCCCAGCATTTT. This encodes CASSLSGQPEPQHF. The chain employs TRBV27 and TRBJ1-5; D not certain. The CDR3 totals 14 residues. The ends were cut back, 0 bases at V and 8 bases at J, with 11 bases in the middle. Germline V gene data show CDR1 as MNHEY and CDR2 as SMNVEV (reference sequence).

The chain joins TRBV7-9 to TRBJ2-7; TRBD1 matches at 11 bases. Germline values: CDR1 SEHNR, CDR2 FQNEAQ (reference sequence). The CDR3 has 14 amino acids. The V and J ends lost 7 bases and 4 bases, in that order; junction bases with no gene match: 6. The CDR3 here is CASKTGTGGYEQYF. CDR3 DNA: TGTGCCAGCAAAACCGGGACAGGGGGGTACGAGCAGTACTTC.

This chain joins TRBV6-5 and TRBJ1-1; 7 positions match TRBD1. CDR1 is MNHEY, CDR2 SVGAGI, per germline. Losses at the gene ends were 5 bases for V and 2 bases for J; bases not matched to a gene: 5. The CDR3 is 14 amino acids. CDR3 sequence (DNA): TGTGCCAGCAGTCTCCGGGACAGAAACACTGAAGCTTTCTTT. It codes for CASSLRDRNTEAFF.

The chain links TRBV7-3 to TRBJ2-7; the match to TRBD2 covers 7 bases. Germline V gene data show CDR1 as SGHTA and CDR2 as FQGTGA. The CDR3 runs to 15 residues. The J segment lost 4 bases and the V segment lost 2 bases, leaving 8 bases of the junction unmatched. The DNA for the CDR3 is TGTGCCAGCAGCTTATCGGCGGGGGAATATTACGAGCAGTACTTC. Its protein product is CASSLSAGEYYEQYF.

The sample holds a few counts of this clone. This chain joins TRBV6-5 and TRBJ1-1; possible D gene TRBD1, 6 bases. This CDR3 has 16 amino acids. CDR1 is MNHEY and CDR2 is SVGAGI in the germline V gene. Trimming left V 0 bases short and J 1 base short, with 12 bases between. The CDR3 loop reads CASSYSTGRPNTEAFF. The CDR3 DNA follows: TGTGCCAGCAGTTACTCCACAGGGCGACCGAACACTGAAGCTTTCTTT.

This sequence joins TRBV30 and TRBJ1-5, with 8 bases aligning to TRBD1. The germline V gene encodes CDR1 GTSNPN and CDR2 SVGIG (reference sequence). The CDR3 loop spans 14 amino acids. The V gene end was trimmed by 1 base and the J gene end by 5 bases; junction bases not matched to a gene: 4. This CDR3 is CAWSARTGHQPQHF. CDR3 DNA sequence: TGTGCCTGGAGTGCCCGGACAGGGCATCAGCCCCAGCATTTT.

In regard to this clone: Other DNA sequences of this sample code for an identical CDR3. This chain uses TRBV6-5 with TRBJ2-1, with TRBD2 matching 8 bases. This CDR3 spans 15 amino acids. Germline-derived CDR1 and CDR2 are MNHEY and SVGAGI. J lost 3 bases, V lost 5 bases, and 6 bases had no gene match. Written as DNA, the CDR3 is TGTGCCAGCAGTCCCAGCGGGAGAGACTACAATGAGCAGTTCTTC. Translation: CASSPSGRDYNEQFF.

The chain combines TRBV15 with TRBJ1-5; 8 bases are a match to TRBD1. Per germline, CDR1 LNHNV and CDR2 YYDKDF (reference sequence). V gave up 2 bases and J gave up 2 bases; unmatched junction bases: 5. The length of the CDR3 is 16 residues. CDR3 in amino acids: CATSRYKTGGNQPQHF. In nucleotides, the CDR3 is TGTGCCACCAGCAGATATAAGACAGGGGGCAATCAGCCCCAGCATTTT.

The rearrangement joins TRBV14 to TRBJ1-6; D unresolved. In germline, CDR1 is SGHDN, CDR2 FVKESK. The CDR3 is made up of 13 amino acids. V was shortened by 1 base and J by 10 bases, with 8 bases between the two germline ends. The CDR3 DNA reads as TGTGCCAGCAGCCAAGGGATGGGCTCACCCCTCCACTTT. As protein: CASSQGMGSPLHF.